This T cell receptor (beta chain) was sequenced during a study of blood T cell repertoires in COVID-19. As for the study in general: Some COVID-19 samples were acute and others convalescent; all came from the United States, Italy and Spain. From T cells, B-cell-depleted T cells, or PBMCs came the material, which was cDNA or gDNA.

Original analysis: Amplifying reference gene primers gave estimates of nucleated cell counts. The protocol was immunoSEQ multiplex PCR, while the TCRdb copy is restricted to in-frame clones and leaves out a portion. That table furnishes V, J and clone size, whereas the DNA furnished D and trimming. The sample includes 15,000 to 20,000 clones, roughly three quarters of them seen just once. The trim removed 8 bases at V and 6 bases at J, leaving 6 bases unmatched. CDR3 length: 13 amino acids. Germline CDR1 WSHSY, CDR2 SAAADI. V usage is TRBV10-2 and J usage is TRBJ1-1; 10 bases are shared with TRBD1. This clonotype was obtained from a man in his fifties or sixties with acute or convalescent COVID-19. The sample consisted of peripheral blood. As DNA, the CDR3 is TGCGCCAGCCGGGACAGGGGCGATTCTGAAGCTTTCTTT. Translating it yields CASRDRGDSEAFF.